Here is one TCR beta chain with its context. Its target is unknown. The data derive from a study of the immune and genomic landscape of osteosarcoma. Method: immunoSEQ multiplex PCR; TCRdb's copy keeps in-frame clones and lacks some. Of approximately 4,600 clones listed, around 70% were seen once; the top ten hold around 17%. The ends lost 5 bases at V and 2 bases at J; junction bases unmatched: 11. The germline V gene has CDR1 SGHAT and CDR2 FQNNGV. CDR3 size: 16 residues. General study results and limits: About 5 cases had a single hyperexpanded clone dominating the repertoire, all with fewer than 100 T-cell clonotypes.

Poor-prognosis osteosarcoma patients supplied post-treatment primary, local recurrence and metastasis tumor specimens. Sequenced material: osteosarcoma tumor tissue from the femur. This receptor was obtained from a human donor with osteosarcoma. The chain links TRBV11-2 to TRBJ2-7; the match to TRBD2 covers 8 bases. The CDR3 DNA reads TGTGCCAGCAGCCTCGGACTAGCCGGCACAGCCTACGAGCAGTACTTC. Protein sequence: CASSLGLAGTAYEQYF.